This T cell receptor beta chain was identified during a study of CD8 T cells in Susac syndrome. Reverse transcription used about 0.5 to 1 ug RNA and random hexamers. Amplification of TCR beta CDR3 by immunoSEQ multiplex PCR spanned 54 Vbeta and 13 Jbeta. TCRdb independently ran MiXCR on the immunoSEQ multiplex PCR reads; one entry per CDR3 protein. The table shows about 130,000 distinct CDR3 sequences, with 91% occurring only once. Trimming shortened V by 5 bases and J by 0 bases, and 13 bases separated the two germline ends. The CDR3 covers 14 residues. Germline-derived CDR1 and CDR2 are GTSNPN and SVGIG (reference sequence). CD8+ and CD4+ T cells from blood underwent TCR beta sequencing, which was carried out in a high-throughput format. CD8+ and CD4+ T cells were negatively isolated; TEMRA cells were FACS-enriched. Study-level findings and limits: TCR sequencing and HLA analysis covered a relatively small number of individuals.

A remark on this clonotype: No antigen is known for it.

The sequence was collected from a human donor with multiple sclerosis. The genes are TRBV30 and TRBJ1-2, with D unresolved. Sequencing was done on a sample of CD8+ T cells from PBMCs. In DNA form, the CDR3 reads TGTGCCTGGGGCTTTCCCCCAGCTAACTATGGCTACACCTTC. As protein: CAWGFPPANYGYTF.